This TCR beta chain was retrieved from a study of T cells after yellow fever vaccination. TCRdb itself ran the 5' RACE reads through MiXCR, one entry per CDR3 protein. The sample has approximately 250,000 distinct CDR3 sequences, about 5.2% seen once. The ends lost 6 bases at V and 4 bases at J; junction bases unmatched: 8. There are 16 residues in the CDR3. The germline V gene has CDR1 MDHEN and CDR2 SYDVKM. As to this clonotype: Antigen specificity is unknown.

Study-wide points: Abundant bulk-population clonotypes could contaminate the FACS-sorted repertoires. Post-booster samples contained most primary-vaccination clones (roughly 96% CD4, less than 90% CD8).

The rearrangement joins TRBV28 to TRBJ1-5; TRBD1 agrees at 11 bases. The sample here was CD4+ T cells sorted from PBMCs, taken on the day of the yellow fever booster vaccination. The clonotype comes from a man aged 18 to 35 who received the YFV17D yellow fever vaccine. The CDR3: CASRPWTGGANQPQHF. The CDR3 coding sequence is TGTGCCAGCAGACCATGGACAGGGGGCGCGAATCAGCCCCAGCATTTT.